This paragraph covers one T cell receptor beta chain sequence. Its antigen is not identified. This sample was included in a study of shared clonotypes between healthy human individuals. Study context: Aged between 18 and 49, the donors were two women and a few men. Broader study findings: Specimens sampled were limited to blood, with tissue repertoires likely differing. Clonotypes shared by all four donors outscored non-shared clonotypes in generation probability.

Profiling relied on immunoSEQ multiplex PCR, and the TCRdb table lists in-frame clones only, not all of them. The profile shows millions of clones, roughly 95% of them singletons. The CDR3 has 14 residues. V lost 6 bases, J lost 4 bases, and 12 bases lay in between. The germline CDR1 and CDR2 sequences are SGHTA and FQGNSA. Sequenced: naive CD4+ T cells sorted from blood. Sample subset: CD45RA+ positively selected. This TCR was sampled from a man aged 18 to 30 in good health. The chain uses TRBV7-2 and TRBJ2-2; tentative D call: TRBD1 (6 bases). The CDR3 bases are TGTGCCAGCAGGTGGACAGAAGGCACCGGGGAGCTGTTTTTT. The encoded protein is CASRWTEGTGELFF. Full variable domain (outside the CDR3, taken from reference TRBV7-2 and TRBJ2-2): GAGVSQSPSNKVTEKGKDVELRCDPISGHTALYWYRQSLGQGLEFLIYFQGNSAPDKSGLPSDRFSAERTGGSVSTLTIQRTQQEDSAVYLCASRWTEGTGELFFGEGSRLTVL.